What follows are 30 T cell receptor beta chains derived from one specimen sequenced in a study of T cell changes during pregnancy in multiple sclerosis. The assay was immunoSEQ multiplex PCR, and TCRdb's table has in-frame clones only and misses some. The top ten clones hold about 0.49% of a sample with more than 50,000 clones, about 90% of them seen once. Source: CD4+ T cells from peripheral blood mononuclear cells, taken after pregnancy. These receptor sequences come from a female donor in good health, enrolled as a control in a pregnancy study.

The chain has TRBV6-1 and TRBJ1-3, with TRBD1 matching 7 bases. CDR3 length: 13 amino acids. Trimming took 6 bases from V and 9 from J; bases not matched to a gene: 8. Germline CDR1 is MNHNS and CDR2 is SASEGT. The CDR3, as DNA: TGTGCCAGCAGCGTAGACAGGGAAGGCACCATATATTTT. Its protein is CASSVDREGTIYF.

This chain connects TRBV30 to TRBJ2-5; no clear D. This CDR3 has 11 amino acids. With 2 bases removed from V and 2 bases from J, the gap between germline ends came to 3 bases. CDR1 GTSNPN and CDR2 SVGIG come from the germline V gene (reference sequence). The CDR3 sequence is CAWSSQETQYF. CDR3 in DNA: TGTGCCTGGAGTTCACAAGAGACCCAGTACTTC.

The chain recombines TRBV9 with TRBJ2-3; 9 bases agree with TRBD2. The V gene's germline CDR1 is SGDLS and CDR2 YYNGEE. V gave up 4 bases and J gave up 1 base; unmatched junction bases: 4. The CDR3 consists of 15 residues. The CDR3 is CASSFLAGGTDTQYF. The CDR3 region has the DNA TGTGCCAGCAGCTTCTTAGCGGGGGGCACAGATACGCAGTATTTT.

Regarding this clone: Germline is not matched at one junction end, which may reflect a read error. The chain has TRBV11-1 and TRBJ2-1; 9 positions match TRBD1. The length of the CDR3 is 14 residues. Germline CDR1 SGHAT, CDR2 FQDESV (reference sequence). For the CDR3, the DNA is TGTGCCAGCAGATTAGGGCCTACAGGGGGCGAGCAGTTCTTC. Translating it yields CASRLGPTGGEQFF.

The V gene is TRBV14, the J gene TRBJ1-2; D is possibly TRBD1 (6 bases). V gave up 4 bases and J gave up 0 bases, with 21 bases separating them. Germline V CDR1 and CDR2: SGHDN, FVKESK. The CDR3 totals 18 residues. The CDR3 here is CASSPPFVKRGTNYGYTF. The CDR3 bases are TGTGCCAGCAGCCCCCCCTTCGTCAAAAGGGGGACTAACTATGGCTACACCTTC.

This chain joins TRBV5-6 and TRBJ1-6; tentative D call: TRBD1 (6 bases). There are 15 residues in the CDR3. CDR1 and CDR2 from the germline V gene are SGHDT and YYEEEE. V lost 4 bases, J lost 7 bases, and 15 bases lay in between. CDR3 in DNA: TGTGCCAGCAGCGACCCGGGCAGGGGCAATTCACCCCTCCACTTT. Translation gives CASSDPGRGNSPLHF.

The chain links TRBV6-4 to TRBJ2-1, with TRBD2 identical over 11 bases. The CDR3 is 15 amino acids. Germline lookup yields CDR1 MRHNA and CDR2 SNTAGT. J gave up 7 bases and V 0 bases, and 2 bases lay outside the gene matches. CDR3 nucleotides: TGTGCCAGCAGTGACTCGTCTAGCGGGGGGAATGAGCAGTTCTTC. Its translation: CASSDSSSGGNEQFF.

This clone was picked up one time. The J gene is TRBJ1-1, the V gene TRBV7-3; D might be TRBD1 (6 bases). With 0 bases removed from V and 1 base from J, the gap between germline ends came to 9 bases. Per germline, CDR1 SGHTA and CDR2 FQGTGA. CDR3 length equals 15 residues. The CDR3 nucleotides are TGTGCCAGCAGCTTAACCCCCAGGGGGAACACTGAAGCTTTCTTT. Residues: CASSLTPRGNTEAFF.

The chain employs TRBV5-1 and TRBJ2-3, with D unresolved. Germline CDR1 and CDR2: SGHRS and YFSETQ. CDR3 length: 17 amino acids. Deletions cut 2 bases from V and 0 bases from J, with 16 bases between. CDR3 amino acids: CASSFSPRVGSTDTQYF. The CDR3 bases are TGCGCCAGCAGCTTTTCCCCCCGGGTCGGCAGCACAGATACGCAGTATTTT. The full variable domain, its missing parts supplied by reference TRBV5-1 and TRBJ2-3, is KAGVTQTPRYLIKTRGQQVTLSCSPISGHRSVSWYQQTPGQGLQFLFEYFSETQRNKGNFPGRFSGRQFSNSRSEMNVSTLELGDSALYLCASSFSPRVGSTDTQYFGPGTRLTVL.

CDR3 DNA sequence: TGTGCCAGCAGCCAACTAAAACAGGGGGCAGTTGAAGCTTTCTTT. Translated, it gives CASSQLKQGAVEAFF. This chain joins TRBV4-2 and TRBJ1-1; TRBD1 agrees at 9 bases. V shed 2 bases and J 7 bases; nucleotides not matched to a gene: 8. CDR1 is LGHNA and CDR2 is YNFKEQ in the germline V gene. The CDR3 totals 15 residues.

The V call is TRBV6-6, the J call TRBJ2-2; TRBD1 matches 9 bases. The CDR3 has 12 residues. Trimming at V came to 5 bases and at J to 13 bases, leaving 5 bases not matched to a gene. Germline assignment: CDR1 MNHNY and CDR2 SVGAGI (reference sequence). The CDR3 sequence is CASSRDRVGLFF. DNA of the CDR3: TGTGCCAGCAGTCGGGACAGGGTGGGGCTGTTTTTT.

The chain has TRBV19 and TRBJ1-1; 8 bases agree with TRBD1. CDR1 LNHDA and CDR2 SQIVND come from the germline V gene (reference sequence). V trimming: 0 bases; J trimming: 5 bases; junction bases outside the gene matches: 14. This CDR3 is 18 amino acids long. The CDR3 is CASSIEGGRGLSETEAFF. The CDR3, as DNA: TGTGCCAGTAGTATAGAGGGGGGCAGGGGGCTTTCTGAAACTGAAGCTTTCTTT.

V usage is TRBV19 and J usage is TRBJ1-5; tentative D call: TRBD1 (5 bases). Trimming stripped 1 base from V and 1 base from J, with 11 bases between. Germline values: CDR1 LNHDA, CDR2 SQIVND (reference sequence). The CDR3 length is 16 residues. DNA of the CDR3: TGTGCCAGTAGTATAGGACAGCCAGTAAGCAATCAGCCCCAGCATTTT. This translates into CASSIGQPVSNQPQHF.

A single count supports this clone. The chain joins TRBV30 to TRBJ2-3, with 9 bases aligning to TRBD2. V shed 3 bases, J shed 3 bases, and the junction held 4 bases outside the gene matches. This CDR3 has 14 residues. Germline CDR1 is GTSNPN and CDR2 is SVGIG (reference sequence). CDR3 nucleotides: TGTGCCTGGAGAGGGCTAGCGGGGACAGATACGCAGTATTTT. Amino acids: CAWRGLAGTDTQYF.

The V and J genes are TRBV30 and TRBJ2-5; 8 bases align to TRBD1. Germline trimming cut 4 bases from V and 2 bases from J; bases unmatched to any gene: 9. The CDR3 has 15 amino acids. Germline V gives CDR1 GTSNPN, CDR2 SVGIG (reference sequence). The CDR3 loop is CAWTPGTGQQETQYF. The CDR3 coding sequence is TGTGCCTGGACCCCCGGGACAGGTCAACAAGAGACCCAGTACTTC.

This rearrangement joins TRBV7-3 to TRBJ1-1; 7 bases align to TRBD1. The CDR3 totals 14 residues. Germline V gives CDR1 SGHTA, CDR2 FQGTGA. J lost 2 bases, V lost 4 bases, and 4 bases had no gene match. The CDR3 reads CASSSQGVNTEAFF. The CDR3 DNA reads TGTGCCAGCAGCTCCCAGGGGGTTAACACTGAAGCTTTCTTT.

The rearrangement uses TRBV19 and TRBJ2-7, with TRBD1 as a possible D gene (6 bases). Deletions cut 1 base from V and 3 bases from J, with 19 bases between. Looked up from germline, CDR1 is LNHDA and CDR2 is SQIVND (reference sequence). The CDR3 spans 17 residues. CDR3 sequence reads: CASSIAFGDTFFYEQYF. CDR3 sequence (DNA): TGTGCCAGTAGTATAGCTTTTGGGGACACCTTCTTCTACGAGCAGTACTTC.

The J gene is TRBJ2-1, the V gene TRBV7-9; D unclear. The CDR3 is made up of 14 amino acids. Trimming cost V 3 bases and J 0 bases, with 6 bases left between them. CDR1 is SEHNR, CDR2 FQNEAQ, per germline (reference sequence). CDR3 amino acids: CASSLWSSYNEQFF. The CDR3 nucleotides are TGTGCCAGCAGCTTGTGGAGCTCCTACAATGAGCAGTTCTTC.

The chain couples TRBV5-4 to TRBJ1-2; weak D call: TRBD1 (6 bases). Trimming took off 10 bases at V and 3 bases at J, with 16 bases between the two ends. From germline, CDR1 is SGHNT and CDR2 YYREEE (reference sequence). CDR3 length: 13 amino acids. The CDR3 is CAGTLGGHYGYTF. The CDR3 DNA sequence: TGTGCCGGAACATTAGGGGGACACTATGGCTACACCTTC.

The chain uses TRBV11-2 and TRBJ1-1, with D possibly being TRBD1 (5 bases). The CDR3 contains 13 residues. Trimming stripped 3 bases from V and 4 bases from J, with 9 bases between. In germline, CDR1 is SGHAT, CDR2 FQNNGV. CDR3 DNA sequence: TGTGCCAGCAGCTTTAACAGGTTCACTGAAGCTTTCTTT. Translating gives CASSFNRFTEAFF. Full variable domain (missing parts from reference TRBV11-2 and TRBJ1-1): EAGVAQSPRYKIIEKRQSVAFWCNPISGHATLYWYQQILGQGPKLLIQFQNNGVVDDSQLPKDRFSAERLKGVDSTLKIQPAKLEDSAVYLCASSFNRFTEAFFGQGTRLTVV.

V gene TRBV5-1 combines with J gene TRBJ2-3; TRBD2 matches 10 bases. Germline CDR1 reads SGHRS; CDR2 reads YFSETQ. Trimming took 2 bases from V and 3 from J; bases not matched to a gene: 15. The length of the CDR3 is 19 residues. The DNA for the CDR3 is TGCGCCAGCAGCTTAGGGGATATAGCGGGGGGCCCCGGGACAGATACGCAGTATTTT. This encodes CASSLGDIAGGPGTDTQYF.

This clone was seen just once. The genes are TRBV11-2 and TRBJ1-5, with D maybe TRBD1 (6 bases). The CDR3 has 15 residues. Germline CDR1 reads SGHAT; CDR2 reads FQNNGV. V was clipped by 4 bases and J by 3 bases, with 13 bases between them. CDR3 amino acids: CASSSDRLLNQPQHF. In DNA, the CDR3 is TGTGCCAGCAGCTCCGACAGGTTGCTCAATCAGCCCCAGCATTTT.

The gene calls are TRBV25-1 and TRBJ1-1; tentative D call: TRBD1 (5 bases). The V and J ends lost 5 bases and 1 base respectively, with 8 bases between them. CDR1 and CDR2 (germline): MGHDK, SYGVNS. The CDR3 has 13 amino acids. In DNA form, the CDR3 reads TGTGCCAGCAGTTGGGGGGAGAACACTGAAGCTTTCTTT. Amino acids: CASSWGENTEAFF.

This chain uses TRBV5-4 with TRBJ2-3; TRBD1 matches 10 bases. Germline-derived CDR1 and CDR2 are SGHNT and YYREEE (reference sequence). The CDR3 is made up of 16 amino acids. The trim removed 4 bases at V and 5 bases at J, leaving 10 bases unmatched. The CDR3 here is CASSPGQGIGIDTQYF. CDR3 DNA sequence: TGTGCCAGCAGCCCGGGACAGGGGATTGGTATAGATACGCAGTATTTT.

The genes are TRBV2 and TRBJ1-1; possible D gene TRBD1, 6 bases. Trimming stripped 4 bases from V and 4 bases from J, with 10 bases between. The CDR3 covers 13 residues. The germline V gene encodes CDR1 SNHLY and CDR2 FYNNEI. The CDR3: CASSAGVSTEAFF. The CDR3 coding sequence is TGTGCCAGCAGTGCAGGGGTGAGCACTGAAGCTTTCTTT.

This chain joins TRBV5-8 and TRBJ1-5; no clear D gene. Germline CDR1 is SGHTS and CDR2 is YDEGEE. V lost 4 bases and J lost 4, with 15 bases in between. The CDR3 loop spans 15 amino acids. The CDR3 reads CASSPSVGGNQPQHF. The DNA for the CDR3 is TGTGCCAGCAGCCCCTCCGTGGGAGGGAATCAGCCCCAGCATTTT.

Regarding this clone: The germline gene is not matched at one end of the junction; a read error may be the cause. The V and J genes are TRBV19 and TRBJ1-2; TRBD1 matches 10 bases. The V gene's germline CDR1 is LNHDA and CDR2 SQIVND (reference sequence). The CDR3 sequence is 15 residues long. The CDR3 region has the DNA TGTGCCAGTAGGGGACAGGGGTCAGTCACCTATCGCTACACCTTC. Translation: CASRGQGSVTYRYTF. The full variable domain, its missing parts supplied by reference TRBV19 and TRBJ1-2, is DGGITQSPKYLFRKEGQNVTLSCEQNLNHDAMYWYRQDPGQGLRLIYYSQIVNDFQKGDIAEGYSVSREKKESFPLTVTSAQKNPTAFYLCASRGQGSVTYRYTFGSGTRLTVV.

The chain's CDR3 is CAWSRPGGPAEVLTF. In DNA, the CDR3 is TGTGCCTGGAGCCGCCCGGGGGGGCCCGCTGAAGTCCTGACTTTC. This sequence joins TRBV30 and TRBJ2-6; 8 nucleotides align to TRBD2. CDR1 and CDR2 from the germline V gene are GTSNPN and SVGIG (reference sequence). The V gene end was trimmed by 3 bases and the J gene end by 13 bases; junction bases not matched to a gene: 14. This CDR3 is built from 15 residues.

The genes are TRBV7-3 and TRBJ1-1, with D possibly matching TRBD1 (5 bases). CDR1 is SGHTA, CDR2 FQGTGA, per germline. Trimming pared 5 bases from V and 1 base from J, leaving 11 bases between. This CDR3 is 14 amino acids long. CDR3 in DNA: TGTGCCAGCAGCCCACAGGCTTCGAACACTGAAGCTTTCTTT. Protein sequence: CASSPQASNTEAFF. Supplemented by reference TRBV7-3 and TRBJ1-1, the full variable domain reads GAGVSQTPSNKVTEKGKYVELRCDPISGHTALYWYRQSLGQGPEFLIYFQGTGAADDSGLPNDRFFAVRPEGSVSTLKIQRTERGDSAVYLCASSPQASNTEAFFGQGTRLTVV.

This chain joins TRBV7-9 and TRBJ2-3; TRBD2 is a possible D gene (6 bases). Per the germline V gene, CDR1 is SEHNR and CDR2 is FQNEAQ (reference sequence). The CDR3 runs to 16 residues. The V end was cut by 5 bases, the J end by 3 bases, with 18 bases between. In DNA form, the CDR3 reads TGTGCCAGCAGCGGAGGATTGGGGGGTGGGACAGATACGCAGTATTTT. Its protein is CASSGGLGGGTDTQYF.